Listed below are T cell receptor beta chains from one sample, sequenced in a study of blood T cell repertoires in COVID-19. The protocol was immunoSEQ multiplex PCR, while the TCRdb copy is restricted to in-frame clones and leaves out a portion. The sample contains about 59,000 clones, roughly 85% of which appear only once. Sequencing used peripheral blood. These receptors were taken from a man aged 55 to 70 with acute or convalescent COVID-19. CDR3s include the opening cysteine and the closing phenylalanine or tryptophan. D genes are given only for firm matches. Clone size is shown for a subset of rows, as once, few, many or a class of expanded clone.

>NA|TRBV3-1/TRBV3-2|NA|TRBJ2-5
TGTGCCAGCAGCCCTTGGTTGAGGGAGACCCAGTACTTC
CASSPWLRETQYF
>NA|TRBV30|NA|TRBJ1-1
TGTGCCTGGAGTACGGGGAGAGACACTGAAGCTTTCTTT
CAWSTGRDTEAFF
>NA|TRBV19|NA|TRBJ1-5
TGTGCCAGTAGACGGACAGCCTACCGCAATCAGCCCCAGCATTTT
CASRRTAYRNQPQHF
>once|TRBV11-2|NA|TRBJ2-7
TGTGCCAGCAGCTTAGAGGCAGGATTGGCCTACGAGCAGTACTTC
CASSLEAGLAYEQYF
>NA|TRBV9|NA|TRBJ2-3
TGTGCCAGCTCAACAACAGATACGCAGTATTTT
CASSTTDTQYF
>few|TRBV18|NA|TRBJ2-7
TGTGCCAGCTCATCCTCTCCTACCTACGAGCAGTACTTC
CASSSSPTYEQYF
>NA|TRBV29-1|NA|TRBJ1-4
TGCAGCGTTGACGTCCGCGGGGAAAAACTGTTTTTT
CSVDVRGEKLFF
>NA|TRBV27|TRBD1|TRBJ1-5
TGTGCCAGTGCCGGGACAGGGGGTCAGCCCCAGCATTTT
CASAGTGGQPQHF
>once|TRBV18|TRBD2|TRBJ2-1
TGTGCCAGCTCACTGGGACTAGCGGGGTACAATGAGCAGTTCTTC
CASSLGLAGYNEQFF
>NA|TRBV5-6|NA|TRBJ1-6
TGTGCCAGCAGCTTGGGGGCACGATACCTTAATTCACCCCTCCACTTT
CASSLGARYLNSPLHF
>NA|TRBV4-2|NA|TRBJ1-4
TGTGCCAGCAGCCAAGGGTTTCAGGGTGAAAAACTGTTTTTT
CASSQGFQGEKLFF
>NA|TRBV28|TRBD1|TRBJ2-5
TGTGCCAGCGGGACAGGGGGGGATGGAGAGACCCAGTACTTC
CASGTGGDGETQYF
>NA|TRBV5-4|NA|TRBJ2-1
TGTGCCAGCAGCCTCCTTTACAATGAGCAGTTCTTC
CASSLLYNEQFF
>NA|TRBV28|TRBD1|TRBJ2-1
TGTGCCAGCAGCCGGGACAGTCTCAATGAGCAGTTCTTC
CASSRDSLNEQFF
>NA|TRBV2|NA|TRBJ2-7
TGTGCCAGCAGTGAAAGTCCGATCAGGAAGGACGAGCAGTACTTC
CASSESPIRKDEQYF
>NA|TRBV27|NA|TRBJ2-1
TGTGCCAGCAGTTTATCGGACTCAAGGGCTACAAATGAGCAGTTCTTC
CASSLSDSRATNEQFF
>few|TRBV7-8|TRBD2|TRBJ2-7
TGTGCCAGCAGCTCTGAAGCGGGAGGCTTCTCCTACGAGCAGTACTTC
CASSSEAGGFSYEQYF
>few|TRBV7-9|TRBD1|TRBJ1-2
TGTGCCAGCAAAAAAGGGGGCGCGTATGGCTACACCTTC
CASKKGGAYGYTF
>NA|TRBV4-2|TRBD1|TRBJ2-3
TGTGCCAGCAGCCGAGTGGAGACAGGGGGCGCGGATACGCAGTATTTT
CASSRVETGGADTQYF
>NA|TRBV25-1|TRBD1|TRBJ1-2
TGTGCCAGCAGTCGGGGGACAGGGGGCGACTATGGCTACACCTTC
CASSRGTGGDYGYTF
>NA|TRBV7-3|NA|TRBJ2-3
TGTGCCAGCAGCTTAGGTCGCCAGACAGATACGCAGTATTTT
CASSLGRQTDTQYF
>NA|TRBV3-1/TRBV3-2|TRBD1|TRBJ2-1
TGTGCCAGCAGCCGCGGACAGGGGGCAATAGCCTACAATGAGCAGTTCTTC
CASSRGQGAIAYNEQFF
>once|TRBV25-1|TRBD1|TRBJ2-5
TGTGCCAGCACCTTTGACAGGGCAGAGACCCAGTACTTC
CASTFDRAETQYF
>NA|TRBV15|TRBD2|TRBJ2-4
TGTGCCACCAGCAGGGAAGGACTAGCGGGATCGGTCAAAAACATTCAGTACTTC
CATSREGLAGSVKNIQYF
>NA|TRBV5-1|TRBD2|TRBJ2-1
TGCGCCACCGCAAGGGGACTAGCGGGAGGAGGCTACAATGAGCAGTTCTTC
CATARGLAGGGYNEQFF
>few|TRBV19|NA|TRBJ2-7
TGTGCCAGTAGCATCGTAGGGACACCCTCCTACGAGCAGTACTTC
CASSIVGTPSYEQYF
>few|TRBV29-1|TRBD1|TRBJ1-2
TGCAGCGTTCTTATGATTGCAGGGGGAGGCGGCTACACCTTC
CSVLMIAGGGGYTF
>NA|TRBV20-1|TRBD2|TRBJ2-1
TGCAGTGCTAGTCGCCTAGCGGGGAACAATGAGCAGTTCTTC
CSASRLAGNNEQFF
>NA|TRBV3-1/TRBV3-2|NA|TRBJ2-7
TGTGCCAGCAGCCAAGCATACGGTCCCTCCTACGAGCAGTACTTC
CASSQAYGPSYEQYF
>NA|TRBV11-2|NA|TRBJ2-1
TGTGCCAGCAGCTTAGATCAGGCGCGCTCCTACAATGAGCAGTTCTTC
CASSLDQARSYNEQFF
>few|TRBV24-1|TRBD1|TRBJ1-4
TGTGCCACCGACAGGGCTAGTTCGGGTGAAAAACTGTTTTTT
CATDRASSGEKLFF
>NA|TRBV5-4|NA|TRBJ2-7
TGTGCCAGCAGCCCTGGGAGGACACTAGCAGCCTACGAGCAGTACTTC
CASSPGRTLAAYEQYF
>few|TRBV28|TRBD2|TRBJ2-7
TGTGCCAGCAGTAGCGGGATAGGCCACGAGCAGTACTTC
CASSSGIGHEQYF
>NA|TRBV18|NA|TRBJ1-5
TGTGCCAGCTCACCCTCCTTTAATCAGCCCCAGCATTTT
CASSPSFNQPQHF
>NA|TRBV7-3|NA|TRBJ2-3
TGTGCCAGCAGCTTAAGGGGGGGCAGCGGGCGATCTGGCACAGATACGCAGTATTTT
CASSLRGGSGRSGTDTQYF
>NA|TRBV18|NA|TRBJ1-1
TGTGCCAGCTCACCCTTCGAGAGCACTGAAGCTTTCTTT
CASSPFESTEAFF
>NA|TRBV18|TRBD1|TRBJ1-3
TGTGCCAGCCCTCAGGGGGCCGGAAACACCATATATTTT
CASPQGAGNTIYF
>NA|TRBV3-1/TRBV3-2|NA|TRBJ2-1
TGTGCCAGCAGCCAAGTATTCGATGAGCAGTTCTTC
CASSQVFDEQFF
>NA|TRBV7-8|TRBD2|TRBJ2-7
TGTGCCAGCAGCCCCATGGGCTCACTAGCGGGGACCTACGAGCAGTACTTC
CASSPMGSLAGTYEQYF
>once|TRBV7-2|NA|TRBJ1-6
TGTGCCAGCAGCTTGTGGGGTGCGGGGTCACCCCTCCACTTT
CASSLWGAGSPLHF
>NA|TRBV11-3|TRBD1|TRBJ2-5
TGTGCCAGCAGCTTGGGACAGGGGGTGATGGAGACCCAGTACTTC
CASSLGQGVMETQYF
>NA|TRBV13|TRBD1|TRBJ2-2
TGTGCCAGCAGCTTAGTATTGGACAGGGGCACCGGGGAGCTGTTTTTT
CASSLVLDRGTGELFF
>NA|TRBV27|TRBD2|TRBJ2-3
TGTGCCAGCAGCCAAGATAGCGGGAGGGATGATACGCAGTATTTT
CASSQDSGRDDTQYF
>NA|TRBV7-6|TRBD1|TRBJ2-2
TGTGCCAGCAGCTTATATGGGGGACAGGGGGCCGGGGAGCTGTTTTTT
CASSLYGGQGAGELFF
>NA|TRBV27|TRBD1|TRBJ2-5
TGTGCCAGCAGTGCCCGGACAGGAGAGCAAGAGACCCAGTACTTC
CASSARTGEQETQYF
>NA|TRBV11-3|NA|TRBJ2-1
TGTGCCAGCAGCTGGAAGGGAGCTCTTGAGCAGTTCTTC
CASSWKGALEQFF
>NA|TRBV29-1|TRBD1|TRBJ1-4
TGCAGCGTTGCCTCGACAGGGGAGGATGAAAAACTGTTTTTT
CSVASTGEDEKLFF
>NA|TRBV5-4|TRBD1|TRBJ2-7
TGTGCCAGCAGCCTGCTACCCGGGACAGACTCCTACGAGCAGTACTTC
CASSLLPGTDSYEQYF
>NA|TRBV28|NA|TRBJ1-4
TGTGCCAGCAGGGAATGGACAGCTTCTAATGAAAAACTGTTTTTT
CASREWTASNEKLFF
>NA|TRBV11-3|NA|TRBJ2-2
TGTGCCAGCAGCCCCCGGGACGGAGGGGGGGAGCTGTTTTTT
CASSPRDGGGELFF
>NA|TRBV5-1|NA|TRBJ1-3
TGCGCCAGCAGCGGGGGATCCGGGAGTTCTGGAAACACCATATATTTT
CASSGGSGSSGNTIYF
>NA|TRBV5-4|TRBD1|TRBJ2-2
TGTGCCCTCTTAGGCGACAGGGGAAACACCGGGGAGCTGTTTTTT
CALLGDRGNTGELFF
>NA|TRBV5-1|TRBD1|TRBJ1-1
TGCGCCAGCAGCGAATCGCCAAGACAGGGAGGAACTGAAGCTTTCTTT
CASSESPRQGGTEAFF
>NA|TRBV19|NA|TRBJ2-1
TGTGCCAGTAGTATAAGAACTAGAGATGAGCAGTTCTTC
CASSIRTRDEQFF
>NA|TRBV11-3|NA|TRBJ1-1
TGTGCCAGCAGCTTAGGGGGGCAGGTGAACACTGAAGCTTTCTTT
CASSLGGQVNTEAFF